Below, 30 T cell receptor beta chains from the same sample are listed, as sequenced in a study of identical twins. TCRdb reprocessed the 5' RACE reads via MiXCR and lists one record per CDR3 protein. The table records a few hundred thousand distinct CDR3 sequences, about 10% of them present only once. Sequences were obtained from memory T cells sorted from blood. The receptor source for this set is a man aged 50 to 59 in good health.

Many counts were recorded for this clonotype. This chain joins TRBV27 and TRBJ2-3; D might be TRBD1 or TRBD2, each matching 5 bases. Between the trimmed V and J ends, which lost 6 bases and 6 bases, there was a span of 13 bases. This CDR3 is built from 13 residues. CDR1 MNHEY and CDR2 SMNVEV come from the germline V gene (reference sequence). CDR3 amino acids: CASSPEWGDTQYF. The CDR3 DNA sequence: TGTGCCAGCAGCCCGGAGTGGGGGGATACGCAGTATTTT.

This chain joins TRBV12-5 and TRBJ2-1; D gene unclear. V was cut by 6 bases and J by 2 bases, with 8 bases left in between. Germline CDR1 LGHNT, CDR2 FRNRAP. The length of the CDR3 is 13 residues. The chain's CDR3 is CASGRSAYNEQFF. The DNA for the CDR3 is TGTGCTAGTGGCAGATCCGCCTACAATGAGCAGTTCTTC.

The CDR3 DNA reads as TGTGCCAGCAGCTATGGGACGGCGGCGGGTCAGCCCCAGCATTTT. It codes for CASSYGTAAGQPQHF. The V call is TRBV7-9, the J call TRBJ1-5; D possibly corresponds to TRBD1 (5 bases). The CDR3 totals 15 residues. The germline V and J ends were trimmed by 4 bases and 6 bases, with 16 bases remaining between them. In germline, CDR1 is SEHNR, CDR2 FQNEAQ (reference sequence). Variable domain in full (rest from reference TRBV7-9 and TRBJ1-5): DTGVSQNPRHKITKRGQNVTFRCDPISEHNRLYWYRQTLGQGPEFLTYFQNEAQLEKSRLLSDRFSAERPKGSFSTLEIQRTEQGDSAMYLCASSYGTAAGQPQHFGDGTRLSIL.

This clonotype was seen more than once but under ten times. CDR3 sequence (DNA): TGTGCCAGCAGCTCGGGTGGGGCGGGCCGCTCCTACGAGCAGTACTTC. Translating gives CASSSGGAGRSYEQYF. The genes are TRBV5-5 and TRBJ2-7; D is possibly TRBD1 or TRBD2 (5 bases each). Germline-derived CDR1 and CDR2 are SGHKS and YYEKEE (reference sequence). This CDR3 is built from 16 residues. V gave up 3 bases and J gave up 0 bases, with 16 bases separating them.

In its sample, this clonotype was seen many times. The gene calls are TRBV12-3 or TRBV12-4 and TRBJ2-1; D is unresolved. CDR3 length equals 14 residues. Trimming pared 7 bases from V and 6 bases from J, leaving 16 bases between. The CDR3 region has the DNA TGTGCCAGCACCATCGGTGGCCCCGGCAATGAGCAGTTCTTC. Its translation is CASTIGGPGNEQFF.

This clonotype has a count of ten or more. The gene calls are TRBV28 and TRBJ2-3; TRBD2 agrees at 11 bases. This CDR3 has 17 residues. CDR1 is MDHEN and CDR2 is SYDVKM in the germline V gene. With V trimmed by 1 base and J by 3 bases, 6 bases remained unmatched. CDR3 bases: TGTGCCAGCAGTTTATCACTAGCGGGAGTTCAAACAGATACGCAGTATTTT. Its protein product is CASSLSLAGVQTDTQYF.

This clonotype was observed a handful of times. The chain is built from TRBV7-2 and TRBJ2-7; perhaps TRBD1 as D (8 bases). The germline V and J ends were trimmed by 4 bases and 3 bases, with 19 bases remaining between them. Germline V gene lookup returns CDR1 SGHTA and CDR2 FQGNSA. This CDR3 is 16 amino acids long. The DNA of the CDR3 is TGTGCCAGCAGCTCCGAGGGGGGGACAGGTGGCTACGAGCAGTACTTC. This translates into CASSSEGGTGGYEQYF. Filled out from reference TRBV7-2 and TRBJ2-7, the complete variable domain reads GAGVSQSPSNKVTEKGKDVELRCDPISGHTALYWYRQSLGQGLEFLIYFQGNSAPDKSGLPSDRFSAERTGGSVSTLTIQRTQQEDSAVYLCASSSEGGTGGYEQYFGPGTRLTVT.

This clonotype was detected a few times. The V and J genes are TRBV4-3 and TRBJ2-3; perhaps TRBD2 as D (5 bases). The CDR3 extends over 18 amino acids. Germline V gene sequence: CDR1 LGHNA, CDR2 YSLEER. Trimming pared 0 bases from V and 5 bases from J, leaving 21 bases between. CDR3 in amino acids: CASSQDWGVPLSGDTQYF. CDR3 sequence (DNA): TGCGCCAGCAGCCAAGATTGGGGAGTGCCTCTGTCTGGAGATACGCAGTATTTT.

The sample holds many counts of this clonotype. The chain couples TRBV6-1 to TRBJ2-2; 8 bases map to TRBD2. The CDR3 extends over 16 amino acids. Germline values: CDR1 MNHNS, CDR2 SASEGT. Losses at the gene ends were 5 bases for V and 4 bases for J; bases not matched to a gene: 9. The CDR3 region has the DNA TGTGCCAGCAGTAGCCGGACTAGCCCGGGCACCGGGGAGCTGTTTTTT. This translates into CASSSRTSPGTGELFF.

Many counts were recorded for this clonotype. The chain couples TRBV7-2 to TRBJ2-3; TRBD2 agrees at 13 bases. J gave up 2 bases and V 4 bases, and 3 bases lay outside the gene matches. Germline CDR1 SGHTA, CDR2 FQGNSA. The CDR3 has 16 amino acids. DNA for the CDR3: TGTGCCAGCAGCTCGGGACTAGCGGGGTACACAGATACGCAGTATTTT. Translated, it gives CASSSGLAGYTDTQYF.

The chain is built from TRBV6-2 or TRBV6-3 and TRBJ2-5; 12 bases align to TRBD2. CDR1 is MNHEY, CDR2 SVGEGT, per germline. J gave up 1 base and V 5 bases, and 11 bases lay outside the gene matches. The CDR3 extends over 18 amino acids. The CDR3 protein is CASSRQKVLAGGQETQYF. The CDR3 DNA sequence: TGTGCCAGCAGTCGCCAGAAGGTACTAGCGGGGGGCCAAGAGACCCAGTACTTC.

The J gene is TRBJ2-7, the V gene TRBV6-1; possibly TRBD1 or TRBD2 for D (5 bases each). The germline gives CDR1 MNHNS, CDR2 SASEGT. The CDR3 runs 15 residues. Trimming cost V 6 bases and J 0 bases, with 15 bases left between them. The CDR3 DNA follows: TGTGCCAGCAGAGGCTCCGGGACGGTCTCCTACGAGCAGTACTTC. This sequence encodes CASRGSGTVSYEQYF.

This clonotype occurred many times. This rearrangement joins TRBV5-4 to TRBJ1-4, with a possible D match to TRBD1 (5 bases). Germline V gene sequence: CDR1 SGHNT, CDR2 YYREEE (reference sequence). This CDR3 region has 14 residues. V was pared by 1 base and J by 4 bases, with 8 bases between. Written as DNA, the CDR3 is TGTGCCAGCAGCTTGAAGGGGAATAATGAAAAACTGTTTTTT. This encodes CASSLKGNNEKLFF.

In this sample, this clonotype turned up many times. This sequence joins TRBV10-3 and TRBJ1-1; D gene uncertain. The CDR3 consists of 15 residues. With 3 bases removed from V and 4 bases from J, the gap between germline ends came to 15 bases. Germline CDR1 ENHRY, CDR2 SYGVKD. CDR3 nucleotide sequence: TGTGCCATCAGTGACGGCGTGGGGAAGAGCACTGAAGCTTTCTTT. It codes for CAISDGVGKSTEAFF.

The chain is built from TRBV7-9 and TRBJ1-2; 8 positions agree with TRBD1. J lost 5 bases, V lost 5 bases, and 10 bases had no gene match. The CDR3 extends over 15 amino acids. CDR1 and CDR2 (germline): SEHNR, FQNEAQ (reference sequence). The CDR3 loop reads CASSDGGTGSYGYTF. In nucleotides, the CDR3 is TGTGCCAGCAGCGACGGTGGGACAGGATCTTATGGCTACACCTTC.

The chain uses TRBV20-1 and TRBJ2-3, with 8 positions matching TRBD1. This CDR3 is built from 16 residues. The V gene end was trimmed by 4 bases and the J gene end by 6 bases; junction bases not matched to a gene: 15. Germline loops: CDR1 DFQATT, CDR2 SNEGSKA (reference sequence). Written as DNA, the CDR3 is TGCAGTGCTACCGGGCCGGGACAGGTAGCTTGGGATACGCAGTATTTT. This codes for CSATGPGQVAWDTQYF.

The sample holds many counts of this clonotype. This chain links TRBV9 with TRBJ1-1; tentative D call: TRBD1 (6 bases). The CDR3 contains 13 residues. The V end was cut by 4 bases, the J end by 1 base, with 8 bases between. Germline CDR1 and CDR2: SGDLS and YYNGEE. The CDR3 DNA is TGTGCCAGCAGCAGGACAGCGAACACTGAAGCTTTCTTT. Translating it yields CASSRTANTEAFF. Filled out from reference TRBV9 and TRBJ1-1, the complete variable domain reads DSGVTQTPKHLITATGQRVTLRCSPRSGDLSVYWYQQSLDQGLQFLIQYYNGEERAKGNILERFSAQQFPDLHSELNLSSLELGDSALYFCASSRTANTEAFFGQGTRLTVV.

The chain combines TRBV12-3 or TRBV12-4 with TRBJ2-7; a possible D gene is TRBD2 (6 bases). This CDR3 comprises 16 residues. V gave up 2 bases and J gave up 6 bases, with 20 bases separating them. The CDR3 sequence: CASSLNPGVVGGEQYF. Written as DNA, the CDR3 is TGTGCCAGCAGTTTAAATCCGGGAGTTGTTGGGGGCGAGCAGTACTTC.

This clonotype was detected ten times or more. The chain links TRBV24-1 to TRBJ2-1; tentative D call: TRBD1 (7 bases). Germline CDR1 reads KGHDR; CDR2 reads SFDVKD. The CDR3 spans 14 residues. Trimming left V 4 bases short and J 4 bases short, with 10 bases between. CDR3 loop: CATSDRGDYNEQFF. The DNA for the CDR3 is TGTGCCACCAGTGACAGGGGGGATTACAATGAGCAGTTCTTC.

This clonotype was recorded at least ten times. The chain is built from TRBV29-1 and TRBJ1-5; D is unclear. CDR1 and CDR2 (germline): SQVTM, ANQGSEA. The CDR3 runs to 13 residues. With 4 bases removed from V and 5 bases from J, the gap between germline ends came to 12 bases. CDR3 sequence: CSVGEGLYQPQHF. The CDR3 coding sequence is TGCAGCGTTGGAGAAGGGCTCTATCAGCCCCAGCATTTT. Filled out from reference TRBV29-1 and TRBJ1-5, the complete variable domain reads SAVISQKPSRDICQRGTSLTIQCQVDSQVTMMFWYRQQPGQSLTLIATANQGSEATYESGFVIDKFPISRPNLTFSTLTVSNMSPEDSSIYLCSVGEGLYQPQHFGDGTRLSIL.

In its sample, this clonotype was seen many times. The chain employs TRBV5-5 and TRBJ1-3, with D uncertain. V lost 4 bases to trimming and J lost 0 bases, with 14 bases between them. The germline V gene encodes CDR1 SGHKS and CDR2 YYEKEE (reference sequence). CDR3 size: 16 residues. CDR3 sequence (DNA): TGTGCCAGCAGCCCGTGGACGACTGACTCTGGAAACACCATATATTTT. Protein product: CASSPWTTDSGNTIYF.

Ten or more counts support this clonotype. In nucleotides, the CDR3 is TGTGCCAGCAGTCGGACTAGCGGGGTTATGGAGACCCAGTACTTC. Protein sequence: CASSRTSGVMETQYF. This chain links TRBV12-3 or TRBV12-4 with TRBJ2-5, with 12 nucleotides matching TRBD2. The junction had 6 bases not matched to a gene; V was cut back by 5 bases and J by 5 bases. The CDR3 loop spans 15 amino acids.

This clonotype was observed a few times. V and J are TRBV7-2 and TRBJ2-3, with TRBD1 matching over 11 bases. Trimming cost V 3 bases and J 6 bases; bases outside gene matches: 5. In germline, CDR1 is SGHTA, CDR2 FQGNSA. The CDR3 consists of 15 residues. The CDR3: CASSLRTGGPDTQYF. For the CDR3, the DNA is TGTGCCAGCAGCTTGCGGACAGGGGGCCCCGATACGCAGTATTTT.

There are many counts of this clonotype. The chain carries TRBV28 and TRBJ1-1, with D possibly matching TRBD1 (5 bases). Germline values: CDR1 MDHEN, CDR2 SYDVKM. The CDR3 is 16 residues long. V lost 6 bases, J lost 3 bases, and 20 bases lay in between. As DNA, the CDR3 is TGTGCCAGCAGAACCCATAGGGGTATTCGGGACACTGAAGCTTTCTTT. Translated, it gives CASRTHRGIRDTEAFF. Complete variable domain (other parts from reference TRBV28 and TRBJ1-1): DVKVTQSSRYLVKRTGEKVFLECVQDMDHENMFWYRQDPGLGLRLIYFSYDVKMKEKGDIPEGYSVSREKKERFSLILESASTNQTSMYLCASRTHRGIRDTEAFFGQGTRLTVV.

This clonotype was observed a handful of times. The genes are TRBV20-1 and TRBJ2-7; TRBD1 matches at 8 bases. The CDR3 runs to 13 residues. Germline CDR1 reads DFQATT; CDR2 reads SNEGSKA (reference sequence). J gave up 7 bases and V 1 base, and 6 bases lay outside the gene matches. CDR3 residues: CSARGRGLWEQYF. The CDR3, as DNA: TGCAGTGCTAGAGGCAGGGGGCTCTGGGAGCAGTACTTC.

The chain joins TRBV19 to TRBJ2-7, with 9 bases matching TRBD1. Germline CDR1 is LNHDA and CDR2 is SQIVND (reference sequence). CDR3 length: 15 amino acids. V lost 4 bases to trimming and J lost 2 bases; unmatched junction nucleotides: 6. CDR3 residues: CASSKQGAGPYEQYF. CDR3 coding DNA: TGTGCCAGTAGTAAACAGGGGGCTGGGCCCTACGAGCAGTACTTC.

The chain couples TRBV20-1 to TRBJ1-1; no reliable D call. This CDR3 region has 14 residues. Trimming took 3 bases from V and 3 from J, leaving 14 bases between them. CDR1 is DFQATT, CDR2 SNEGSKA, per germline (reference sequence). The CDR3 spells CSARTRQPYTEAFF. CDR3 DNA: TGCAGTGCTAGGACAAGGCAGCCTTACACTGAAGCTTTCTTT.

This clonotype has ten or more counts. The rearrangement links TRBV6-1 to TRBJ1-5, with 7 bases aligning to TRBD1. Germline loops: CDR1 MNHNS, CDR2 SASEGT. V dropped 8 bases and J dropped 3; count of bases not matched to a gene: 7. The CDR3 consists of 14 residues. CDR3 loop: CASEQGSYNQPQHF. The CDR3 bases are TGTGCCAGCGAACAGGGGTCCTACAATCAGCCCCAGCATTTT.

In this sample, this clonotype turned up many times. The rearrangement links TRBV10-1 to TRBJ2-7; D is tentatively TRBD1 or TRBD2 (5 bases each). Per the germline V gene, CDR1 is WNHNN and CDR2 is SYGVQD (reference sequence). CDR3 length: 14 residues. Trimming stripped 2 bases from V and 0 bases from J, with 8 bases between. CDR3 bases: TGCGCCAGCAGTGAGGGGGACGGCTCCTACGAGCAGTACTTC. It yields the protein CASSEGDGSYEQYF.

This clonotype was counted a few times. This chain joins TRBV6-2 or TRBV6-3 and TRBJ2-7; D uncertain. Germline lookup yields CDR1 MNHEY and CDR2 SVGEGT. The CDR3 is 14 residues long. Trimming shortened V by 2 bases and J by 0 bases, and 8 bases separated the two germline ends. The CDR3 reads CASSYTVGSYEQYF. In DNA form, the CDR3 reads TGTGCCAGCAGTTACACAGTGGGCTCCTACGAGCAGTACTTC.